This TCR beta chain originates from a study of blood T cell repertoires in COVID-19. Study information: Sites across the United States, Italy and Spain contributed samples from acute and convalescent COVID-19. PBMCs, B-cell-depleted T cells, or T cells were the source of the cDNA or gDNA that made up the material.

This CDR3 is 15 amino acids long. Germline V CDR1 and CDR2: LNHDA, SQIVND (reference sequence). V dropped 8 bases and J dropped 10 bases, with 21 bases sitting between them. As handled by the study authors: Amplification of reference gene primers was used by the study to estimate nucleated cell counts. The assay was immunoSEQ multiplex PCR, and TCRdb's table has in-frame clones only and misses some. The V and J calls and clone size were taken over from that table, and D and trimming were inferred from the DNA. Of over 200,000 clones in the sample, about 90% were seen once. This clone was seen just once.

The chain joins TRBV19 to TRBJ1-6; D may be TRBD1 (6 bases). This receptor was taken from a young man with acute or convalescent COVID-19. The sequencing sample was made of peripheral blood. The CDR3 protein is CASREQGSPLSPLHF. Here the CDR3 DNA reads TGTGCCAGTCGGGAACAGGGCTCCCCTTTGTCACCCCTCCACTTT.